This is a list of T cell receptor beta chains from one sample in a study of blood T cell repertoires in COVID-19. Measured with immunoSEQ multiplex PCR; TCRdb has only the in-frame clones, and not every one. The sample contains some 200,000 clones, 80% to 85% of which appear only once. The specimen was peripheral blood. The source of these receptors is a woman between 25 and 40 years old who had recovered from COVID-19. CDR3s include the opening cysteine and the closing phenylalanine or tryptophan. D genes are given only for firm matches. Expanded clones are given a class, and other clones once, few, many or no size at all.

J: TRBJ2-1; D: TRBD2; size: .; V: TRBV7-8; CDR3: CASSLAEPGLGNEQFF
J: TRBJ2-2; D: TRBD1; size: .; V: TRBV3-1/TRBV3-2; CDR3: CASSRDRRNTGELFF
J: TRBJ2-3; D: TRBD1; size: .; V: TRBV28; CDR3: CASTPPLGTGDRDTQYF
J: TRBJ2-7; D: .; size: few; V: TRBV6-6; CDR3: CASSYLMRGLNVYF
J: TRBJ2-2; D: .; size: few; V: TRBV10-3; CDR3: CAISEPGKSTGELFF
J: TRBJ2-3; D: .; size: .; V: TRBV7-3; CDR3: CASSSGPRATDTQYF
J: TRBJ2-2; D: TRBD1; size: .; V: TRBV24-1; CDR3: CATSDFRGQGELFF
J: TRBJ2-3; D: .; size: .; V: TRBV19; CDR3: CASMDKGLNPDTQYF
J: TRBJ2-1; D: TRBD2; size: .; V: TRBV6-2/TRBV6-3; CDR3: CASSYPRFASGRAWGEQFF
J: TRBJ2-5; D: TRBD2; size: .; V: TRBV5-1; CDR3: CASTTSGRGETQYF
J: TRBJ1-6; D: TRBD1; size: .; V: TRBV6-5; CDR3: CASSLTGQENSPLHF
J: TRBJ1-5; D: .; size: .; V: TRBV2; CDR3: CASSEVFPNRRPQHF